The T cell receptor beta chain under discussion was sequenced for a study of blood T cell repertoires in COVID-19. About the research overall: Sites in the United States, Italy and Spain provided acute and convalescent COVID-19 samples.

As handled by the study authors: The authors estimated nucleated cell counts from reference gene primer amplification. Libraries were prepared by immunoSEQ multiplex PCR; TCRdb keeps only in-frame clonotypes and omits some of them. V and J calls and clone size are those listed in that table; D and trimming were worked out from the DNA. Here the sample spans 400,000 or so clones, around 90% being singletons. J gave up 6 bases and V 2 bases, and 3 bases lay outside the gene matches. CDR1 and CDR2 from the germline V gene are SGHTS and YDEGEE. There are 14 residues in the CDR3. The V gene is TRBV5-8, the J gene TRBJ2-1, with TRBD2 matching 9 bases. The sample was peripheral blood. This receptor was taken from a human donor in a cohort sampled during active COVID-19. The CDR3 loop is CASSLGTSLNEQFF. The CDR3 region has the DNA TGTGCCAGCAGCTTAGGGACTAGCCTCAATGAGCAGTTCTTC.